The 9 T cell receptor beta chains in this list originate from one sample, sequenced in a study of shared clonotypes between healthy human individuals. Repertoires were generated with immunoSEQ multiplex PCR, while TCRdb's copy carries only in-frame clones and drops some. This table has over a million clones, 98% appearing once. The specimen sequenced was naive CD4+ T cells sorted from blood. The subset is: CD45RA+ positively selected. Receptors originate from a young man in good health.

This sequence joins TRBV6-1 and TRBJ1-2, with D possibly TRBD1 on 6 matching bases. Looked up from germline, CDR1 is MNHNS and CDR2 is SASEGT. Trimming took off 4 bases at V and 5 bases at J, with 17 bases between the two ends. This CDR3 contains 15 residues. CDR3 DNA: TGTGCCAGCAGTGGATACAGGTCAGGGGTTTATGGCTACACCTTC. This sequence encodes CASSGYRSGVYGYTF.

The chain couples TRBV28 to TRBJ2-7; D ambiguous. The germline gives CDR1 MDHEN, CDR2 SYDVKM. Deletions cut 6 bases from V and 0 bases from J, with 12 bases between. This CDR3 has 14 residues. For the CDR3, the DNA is TGTGCCAGCAGCCCCCCGCTCGGCTCCTACGAGCAGTACTTC. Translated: CASSPPLGSYEQYF.

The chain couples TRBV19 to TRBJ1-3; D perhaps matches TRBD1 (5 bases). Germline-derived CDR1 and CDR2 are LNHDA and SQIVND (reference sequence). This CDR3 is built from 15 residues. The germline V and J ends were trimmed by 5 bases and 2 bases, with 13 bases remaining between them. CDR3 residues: CASSPLGGAGNTIYF. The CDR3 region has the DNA TGTGCCAGTAGTCCCCTTGGGGGGGCTGGAAACACCATATATTTT. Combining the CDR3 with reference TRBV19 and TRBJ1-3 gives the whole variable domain DGGITQSPKYLFRKEGQNVTLSCEQNLNHDAMYWYRQDPGQGLRLIYYSQIVNDFQKGDIAEGYSVSREKKESFPLTVTSAQKNPTAFYLCASSPLGGAGNTIYFGEGSWLTVV.

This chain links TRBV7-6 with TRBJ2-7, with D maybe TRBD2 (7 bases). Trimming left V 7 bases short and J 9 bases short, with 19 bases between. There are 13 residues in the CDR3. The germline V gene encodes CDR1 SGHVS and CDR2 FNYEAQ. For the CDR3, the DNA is TGTGCCAGCACCCAAATGGGAGGGGGTGGGCAGTACTTC. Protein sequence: CASTQMGGGGQYF. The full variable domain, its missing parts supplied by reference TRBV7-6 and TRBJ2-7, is GAGVSQSPRYKVTKRGQDVALRCDPISGHVSLYWYRQALGQGPEFLTYFNYEAQQDKSGLPNDRFSAERPEGSISTLTIQRTEQRDSAMYRCASTQMGGGGQYFGPGTRLTVT.

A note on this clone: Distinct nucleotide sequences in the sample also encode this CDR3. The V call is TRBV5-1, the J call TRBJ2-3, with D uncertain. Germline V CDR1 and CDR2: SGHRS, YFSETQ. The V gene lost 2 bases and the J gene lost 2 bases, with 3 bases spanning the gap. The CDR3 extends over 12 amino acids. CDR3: CASSFNTDTQYF. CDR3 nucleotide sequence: TGCGCCAGCAGCTTTAACACAGATACGCAGTATTTT.

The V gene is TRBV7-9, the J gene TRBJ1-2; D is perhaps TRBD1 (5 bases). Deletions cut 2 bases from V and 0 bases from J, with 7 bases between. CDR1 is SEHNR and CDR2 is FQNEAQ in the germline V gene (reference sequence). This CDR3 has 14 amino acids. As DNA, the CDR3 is TGTGCCAGCAGCTTAATGGGGGCTAACTATGGCTACACCTTC. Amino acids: CASSLMGANYGYTF.

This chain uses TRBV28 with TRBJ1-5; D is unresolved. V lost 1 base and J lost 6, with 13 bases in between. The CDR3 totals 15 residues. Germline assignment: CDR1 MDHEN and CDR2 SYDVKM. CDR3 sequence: CASSLFPGLGQPQHF. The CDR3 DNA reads TGTGCCAGCAGTTTATTTCCCGGGTTGGGTCAGCCCCAGCATTTT.

CDR3 in DNA: TGTGCCAGCAGTTTTCGAGATCAGCCCCAGCATTTT. This codes for CASSFRDQPQHF. The J gene is TRBJ1-5, the V gene TRBV27; D remains unclear. CDR3 length: 12 residues. Trimming took off 3 bases at V and 5 bases at J, with 5 bases between the two ends. Germline lookup yields CDR1 MNHEY and CDR2 SMNVEV (reference sequence).

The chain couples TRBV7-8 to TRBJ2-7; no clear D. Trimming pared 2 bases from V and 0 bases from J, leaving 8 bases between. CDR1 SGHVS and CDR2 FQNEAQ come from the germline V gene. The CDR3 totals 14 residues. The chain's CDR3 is CASSLSADSYEQYF. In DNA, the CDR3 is TGTGCCAGCAGCTTATCGGCGGACTCCTACGAGCAGTACTTC.